One and the same sample provided the 3 T cell receptor beta chains below, sequenced in a study of blood T cell repertoires in COVID-19. TCRdb keeps only in-frame clones here, not all; method: immunoSEQ multiplex PCR. The sample gives over 150,000 clones, approximately 84% of which show up once; roughly 7% is in the top ten. The specimen was PBMCs or T cells enriched from blood (not recorded which). All receptors come from a woman between 50 and 59 years old who had recovered from COVID-19.

The J gene is TRBJ2-5, the V gene TRBV11-3; D is perhaps TRBD2 (6 bases). The CDR3 extends over 13 amino acids. V was pared by 3 bases and J by 2 bases, with 7 bases between. The germline gives CDR1 SGHNT, CDR2 YENEEA. The CDR3 here is CASSFSGQETQYF. The CDR3 region has the DNA TGTGCCAGCAGCTTTAGCGGACAAGAGACCCAGTACTTC.

The V and J genes are TRBV7-2 and TRBJ2-5; 7 bases map to TRBD2. CDR1 and CDR2 from the germline V gene are SGHTA and FQGNSA. The CDR3 is 15 residues long. V shed 3 bases and J 2 bases; nucleotides not matched to a gene: 6. The CDR3 sequence is CASSFKPGRQETQYF. The CDR3 DNA follows: TGTGCCAGCAGCTTCAAACCCGGGAGGCAAGAGACCCAGTACTTC.

This clone has a single count. The chain is built from TRBV19 and TRBJ1-2; TRBD1 matches 8 bases. The CDR3 totals 15 residues. Unmatched junction bases numbered 9, after V lost 3 bases and J lost 6 bases. Germline V gene sequence: CDR1 LNHDA, CDR2 SQIVND (reference sequence). CDR3 sequence reads: CASSISEDRADGYTF. CDR3 nucleotides: TGTGCCAGTAGTATCTCCGAGGACAGGGCGGATGGCTACACCTTC. Using reference TRBV19 and TRBJ1-2 for the parts outside the CDR3, the full variable domain is DGGITQSPKYLFRKEGQNVTLSCEQNLNHDAMYWYRQDPGQGLRLIYYSQIVNDFQKGDIAEGYSVSREKKESFPLTVTSAQKNPTAFYLCASSISEDRADGYTFGSGTRLTVV.